This is a list of T cell receptor beta chains from one sample in a study of neoadjuvant nivolumab and ipilimumab in lung cancer. TCRdb's table, derived via immunoSEQ multiplex PCR, lists solely in-frame clones and lacks some. The sample yields more than 25,000 clones, more than 75% seen once. The input for sequencing was tumor tissue, taken after neoadjuvant nivolumab, alone or with ipilimumab, at or shortly before surgery. These receptors were collected from an adult with non-small cell lung cancer. Each CDR3 is given with its conserved first and last residue. A D gene is named only where the DNA matches it firmly. A row's size may be missing; if present it is once, few, many or a size class.

d_call clone_size j_call v_call cdr3_aa cdr3_nt
. . TRBJ2-6 TRBV18 CASSRTSSGANVLTF TGTGCCAGCTCACGGACCAGCTCTGGGGCCAACGTCCTGACTTTC
. . TRBJ1-2 TRBV30 CAWSTASGYTF TGTGCCTGGAGCACTGCGAGTGGCTACACCTTC
. . TRBJ2-7 TRBV5-1 CASSLGVAYEQYF TGCGCCAGCAGCCTTGGTGTCGCATACGAGCAGTACTTC
TRBD1 . TRBJ2-1 TRBV5-4 CASSPTIGTGASNEQFF TGTGCCAGCAGCCCTACCATCGGGACAGGGGCTTCGAATGAGCAGTTCTTC
. . TRBJ2-1 TRBV5-1 CASTNGRPSYNEQFF TGCGCCAGCACCAACGGAAGGCCCTCCTACAATGAGCAGTTCTTC
. . TRBJ2-1 TRBV7-2 CASSLNSYNEQFF TGTGCCAGCAGCTTAAACAGTTACAATGAGCAGTTCTTC
TRBD2 . TRBJ2-5 TRBV4-1 CASSPTRTSVQETQYF TGCGCCAGCAGCCCGACTCGGACTAGCGTACAAGAGACCCAGTACTTC
. . TRBJ1-1 TRBV4-1 CASSQSLVAALDHTEAFF TGCGCCAGCAGCCAATCTCTCGTTGCAGCCCTGGATCATACTGAAGCTTTCTTT
. . TRBJ1-2 TRBV7-9 CASSPAPAEYGYTF TGTGCCAGCAGCCCCGCCCCCGCAGAATATGGCTACACCTTC
. few TRBJ2-7 TRBV15 CATSRDLGEWYEQYF TGTGCCACCAGCAGAGATCTTGGGGAGTGGTACGAGCAGTACTTC
. . TRBJ1-1 TRBV5-1 CASSSQGASTEAFF TGCGCCAGCAGCAGTCAAGGGGCGAGCACTGAAGCTTTCTTT
TRBD1 few TRBJ1-2 TRBV6-1 CASRGTGIGGYTF TGTGCCAGCAGGGGGACAGGGATCGGCGGCTACACCTTC
TRBD1 . TRBJ1-2 TRBV11-2 CASSLEQGEANYGYTF TGTGCCAGCAGCTTAGAACAGGGGGAGGCTAACTATGGCTACACCTTC
TRBD1 . TRBJ1-2 TRBV6-5 CASSPGQGYDYGYTF TGTGCCAGCAGTCCCGGACAGGGGTACGACTATGGCTACACCTTC
. . TRBJ2-2 TRBV25-1 CASSDWGVGTGELFF TGTGCCAGCAGTGACTGGGGCGTTGGGACCGGGGAGCTGTTTTTT
TRBD1 . TRBJ1-1 TRBV27 CASSLVGGRTEAFF TGTGCCAGCAGTTTGGTAGGGGGCAGAACTGAAGCTTTCTTT
. . TRBJ2-7 TRBV29-1 CSVEAYDEQYF TGCAGCGTTGAAGCTTACGACGAGCAGTACTTC
TRBD1 . TRBJ1-2 TRBV18 CASSPGQGLGYTF TGTGCCAGCTCACCCGGACAGGGGCTTGGCTACACCTTC
TRBD1 . TRBJ1-2 TRBV7-9 CASSLSTGFGYTF TGTGCCAGCAGCTTATCGACAGGGTTCGGCTACACCTTC
. . TRBJ1-2 TRBV7-2 CASSPQGTNYGYTF TGTGCCAGCAGCCCGCAGGGTACGAACTATGGCTACACCTTC
. . TRBJ2-7 TRBV6-5 CASSSVGVLTYEQYF TGTGCCAGCAGTTCCGTCGGGGTGCTTACCTACGAGCAGTACTTC
TRBD2 . TRBJ2-1 TRBV4-1 CASSQDHGGGYNEQFF TGCGCCAGCAGCCAAGATCACGGGGGGGGCTACAATGAGCAGTTCTTC
. . TRBJ1-2 TRBV14 CASSQEQVEVLIYGYTF TGTGCCAGCAGCCAAGAACAGGTAGAGGTTCTAATCTATGGCTACACCTTC
TRBD1 . TRBJ1-1 TRBV18 CASSPLGGQGGPEAFF TGTGCCAGCTCACCATTAGGCGGACAGGGCGGCCCTGAAGCTTTCTTT
TRBD2 . TRBJ2-3 TRBV4-2 CASSLPDAGGADTQYF TGTGCCAGCAGCCTCCCGGACGCGGGGGGGGCAGATACGCAGTATTTT
. few TRBJ1-1 TRBV7-9 CASSLRGNTEAFF TGTGCCAGCAGCTTAAGGGGGAACACTGAAGCTTTCTTT
. . TRBJ1-5 TRBV15 CATSSLRGNQPQHF TGTGCCACCAGCAGTTTAAGGGGGAATCAGCCCCAGCATTTT
TRBD2 . TRBJ2-3 TRBV5-4 CASSFRGEDTQYF TGTGCCAGCAGCTTCCGGGGGGAAGATACGCAGTATTTT
TRBD1 . TRBJ1-4 TRBV5-1 CASSLSGTGKEKLFF TGCGCCAGCAGCTTGAGCGGGACAGGGAAGGAAAAACTGTTTTTT
. once TRBJ2-5 TRBV7-9 CASRSTGRQYF TGTGCCAGCAGGTCGACGGGAAGACAGTACTTC
. . TRBJ2-1 TRBV30 CAWSKGLYNEQFF TGTGCCTGGAGTAAGGGACTCTACAATGAGCAGTTCTTC
TRBD2 . TRBJ2-1 TRBV7-9 CASSAGLAGYNEQFF TGTGCCAGCAGCGCCGGACTAGCGGGGTACAATGAGCAGTTCTTC
. . TRBJ1-4 TRBV6-6 CASMFRGTNEKLFF TGTGCCAGCATGTTTAGGGGCACTAATGAAAAACTGTTTTTT
. . TRBJ2-1 TRBV11-1 CASSPQPFAYNEQFF TGTGCCAGCAGCCCCCAGCCTTTTGCCTACAATGAGCAGTTCTTC
. once TRBJ1-2 TRBV28 CASSFARYYGYTF TGTGCCAGCAGTTTTGCGCGGTACTATGGCTACACCTTC
. few TRBJ2-6 TRBV25-1 CASSEFGAGANVLTF TGTGCCAGCAGTGAATTTGGCGCCGGGGCCAACGTCCTGACTTTC
TRBD1 once TRBJ1-2 TRBV19 CASNRGQGHGYTF TGTGCCAGTAATCGGGGACAGGGTCATGGCTACACCTTC
TRBD2 . TRBJ2-3 TRBV18 CASSDSTSDTDTQYF TGTGCCAGCTCAGATTCGACTAGCGACACAGATACGCAGTATTTT
. . TRBJ2-7 TRBV7-2 CASSLGPFGEQYF TGTGCCAGCAGTTTGGGTCCCTTCGGGGAGCAGTACTTC
. . TRBJ2-6 TRBV6-1 CASSEKGVSQAGANVLTF TGTGCCAGCAGTGAAAAGGGGGTTTCTCAGGCTGGGGCCAACGTCCTGACTTTC
. . TRBJ1-2 TRBV5-1 CASSFPGSNYGYTF TGCGCCAGCAGCTTTCCAGGGTCGAACTATGGCTACACCTTC
TRBD2 . TRBJ2-5 TRBV18 CASSPPVGGTETQYF TGTGCCAGCTCACCCCCCGTGGGGGGGACGGAGACCCAGTACTTC
TRBD1 . TRBJ2-7 TRBV5-1 CASSLTGTGGIYEQYF TGCGCCAGCAGCTTAACCGGGACAGGGGGTATCTACGAGCAGTACTTC
. . TRBJ2-2 TRBV6-5 CASSYRLNTGELFF TGTGCCAGCAGTTACCGGCTTAACACCGGGGAGCTGTTTTTT
. . TRBJ2-5 TRBV18 CASSPSRLGAGETQYF TGTGCCAGCTCACCCAGTCGGCTGGGGGCCGGGGAGACCCAGTACTTC
TRBD1 . TRBJ1-4 TRBV29-1 CSVNPGTGINEKLFF TGCAGCGTTAATCCCGGGACAGGCATTAATGAAAAACTGTTTTTT
. . TRBJ2-7 TRBV7-9 CASSSSAVGPSYEQYF TGTGCCAGCAGCTCCTCAGCCGTTGGACCGTCCTACGAGCAGTACTTC
TRBD1 . TRBJ2-1 TRBV9 CASSPGGSYNEQFF TGTGCCAGCAGCCCAGGGGGATCCTACAATGAGCAGTTCTTC
TRBD1 . TRBJ2-7 TRBV18 CASSTDRETYEQYF TGTGCCAGCTCTACCGACAGGGAAACCTACGAGCAGTACTTC
TRBD1 . TRBJ1-5 TRBV28 CTSSSGTGVQPQHF TGTACCAGCAGTTCCGGGACAGGGGTTCAGCCCCAGCATTTT
. . TRBJ2-7 TRBV7-2 CASSSGTYSYEQYF TGTGCCAGCAGCTCCGGGACTTACTCCTACGAGCAGTACTTC
. . TRBJ1-1 TRBV7-2 CASSLMGKNTEAFF TGTGCCAGCAGCTTGATGGGGAAGAACACTGAAGCTTTCTTT
TRBD1 . TRBJ2-1 TRBV2 CASSGQGGHNEQFF TGTGCCAGCAGTGGACAGGGTGGCCACAATGAGCAGTTCTTC
. once TRBJ1-1 TRBV7-9 CASSRTVNTEAFF TGTGCCAGCAGCCGGACAGTGAACACTGAAGCTTTCTTT
. . TRBJ2-5 TRBV4-1 CASSQDAHQETQYF TGCGCCAGCAGCCAAGACGCCCACCAAGAGACCCAGTACTTC
TRBD1 . TRBJ1-2 TRBV7-2 CASSRYGQGHGYTF TGTGCCAGCAGCCGATACGGACAGGGCCATGGCTACACCTTC
. . TRBJ2-5 TRBV6-5 CASSWGQGARETQYF TGTGCCAGCAGTTGGGGGCAGGGTGCGCGAGAGACCCAGTACTTC
. . TRBJ2-5 TRBV27 CASSSADTQETQYF TGTGCCAGCAGTTCAGCGGACACCCAAGAGACCCAGTACTTC
. few TRBJ1-2 TRBV10-2 CASMGRNYGYTF TGCGCCAGCATGGGTCGGAACTATGGCTACACCTTC